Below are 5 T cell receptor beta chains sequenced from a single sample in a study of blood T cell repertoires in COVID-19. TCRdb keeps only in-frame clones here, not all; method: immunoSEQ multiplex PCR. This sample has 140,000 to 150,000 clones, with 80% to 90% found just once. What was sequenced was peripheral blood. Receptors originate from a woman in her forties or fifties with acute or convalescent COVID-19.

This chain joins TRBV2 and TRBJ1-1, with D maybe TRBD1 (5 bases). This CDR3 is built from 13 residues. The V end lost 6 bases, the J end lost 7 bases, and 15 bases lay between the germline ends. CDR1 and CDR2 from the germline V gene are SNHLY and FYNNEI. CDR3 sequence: CASRAAGVGEAFF. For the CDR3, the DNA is TGTGCCAGCAGGGCCGCGGGGGTTGGTGAAGCTTTCTTT.

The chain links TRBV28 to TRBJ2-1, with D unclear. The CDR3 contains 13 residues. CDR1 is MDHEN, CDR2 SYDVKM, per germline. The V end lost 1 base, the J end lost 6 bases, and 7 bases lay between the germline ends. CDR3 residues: CASSLSASNEQFF. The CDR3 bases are TGTGCCAGCAGTTTATCAGCGTCCAATGAGCAGTTCTTC.

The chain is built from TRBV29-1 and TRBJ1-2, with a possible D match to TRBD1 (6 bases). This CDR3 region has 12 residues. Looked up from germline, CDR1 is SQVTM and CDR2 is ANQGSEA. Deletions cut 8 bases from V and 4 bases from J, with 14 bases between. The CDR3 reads CSLNSGAYGYTF. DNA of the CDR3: TGCAGCCTCAACTCAGGGGCCTATGGCTACACCTTC.

CDR3 region: CASSRDPPQTGLDTEAFF. CDR3 bases: TGTGCCAGCAGCCGCGATCCGCCCCAGACAGGGTTAGACACTGAAGCTTTCTTT. The genes are TRBV21-1 and TRBJ1-1; TRBD1, as called in the table, went unchecked against the DNA. TRBV21-1 is deemed a pseudogene. The CDR3 has 18 amino acids.

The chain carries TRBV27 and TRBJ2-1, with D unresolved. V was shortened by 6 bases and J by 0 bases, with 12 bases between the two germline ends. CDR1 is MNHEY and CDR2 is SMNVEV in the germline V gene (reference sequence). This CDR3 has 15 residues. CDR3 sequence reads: CASRGMRSSYNEQFF. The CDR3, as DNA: TGTGCCAGCAGAGGTATGAGGAGCTCCTACAATGAGCAGTTCTTC.